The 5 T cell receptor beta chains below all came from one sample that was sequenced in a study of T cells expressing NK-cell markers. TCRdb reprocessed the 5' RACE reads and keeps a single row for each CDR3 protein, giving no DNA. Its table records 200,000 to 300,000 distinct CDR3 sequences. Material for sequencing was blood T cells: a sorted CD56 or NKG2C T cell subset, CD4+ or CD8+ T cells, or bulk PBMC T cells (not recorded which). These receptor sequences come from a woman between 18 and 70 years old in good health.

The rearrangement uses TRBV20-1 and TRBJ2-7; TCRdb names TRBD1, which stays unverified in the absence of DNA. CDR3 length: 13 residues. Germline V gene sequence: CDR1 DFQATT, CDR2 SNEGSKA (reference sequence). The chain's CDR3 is CSARDLGAGEQYF.

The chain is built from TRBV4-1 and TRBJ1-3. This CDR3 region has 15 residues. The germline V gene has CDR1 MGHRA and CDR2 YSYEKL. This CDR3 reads CASSERGGSGNTIYF.

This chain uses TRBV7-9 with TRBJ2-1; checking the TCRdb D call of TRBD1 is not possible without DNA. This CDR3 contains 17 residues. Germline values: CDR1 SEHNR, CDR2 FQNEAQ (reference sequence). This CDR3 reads CASSLRSRGPSYNEQFF.

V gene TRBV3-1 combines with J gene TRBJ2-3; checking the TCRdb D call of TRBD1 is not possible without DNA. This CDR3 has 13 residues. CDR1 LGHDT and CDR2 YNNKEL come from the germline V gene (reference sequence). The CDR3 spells CASSQGSGSTQYF.

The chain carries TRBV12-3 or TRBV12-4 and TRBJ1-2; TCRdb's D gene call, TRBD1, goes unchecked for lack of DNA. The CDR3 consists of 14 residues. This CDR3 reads CASSFPGRDYGYTF.